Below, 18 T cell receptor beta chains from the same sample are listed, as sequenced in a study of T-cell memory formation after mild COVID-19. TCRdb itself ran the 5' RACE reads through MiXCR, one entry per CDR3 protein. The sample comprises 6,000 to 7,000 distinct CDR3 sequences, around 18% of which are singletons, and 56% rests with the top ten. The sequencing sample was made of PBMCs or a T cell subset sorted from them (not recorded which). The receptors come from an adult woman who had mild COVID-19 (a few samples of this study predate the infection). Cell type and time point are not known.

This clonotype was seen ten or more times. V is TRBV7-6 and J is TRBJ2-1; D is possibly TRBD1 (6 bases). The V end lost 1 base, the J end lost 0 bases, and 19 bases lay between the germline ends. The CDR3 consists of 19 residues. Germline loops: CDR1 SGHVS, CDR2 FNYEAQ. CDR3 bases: TGTGCCAGCAGCTTAGGTGTGTCCACAGGGAGCATCTCCTACAATGAGCAGTTCTTC. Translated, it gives CASSLGVSTGSISYNEQFF. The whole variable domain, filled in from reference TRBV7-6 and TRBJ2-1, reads GAGVSQSPRYKVTKRGQDVALRCDPISGHVSLYWYRQALGQGPEFLTYFNYEAQQDKSGLPNDRFSAERPEGSISTLTIQRTEQRDSAMYRCASSLGVSTGSISYNEQFFGPGTRLTVL.

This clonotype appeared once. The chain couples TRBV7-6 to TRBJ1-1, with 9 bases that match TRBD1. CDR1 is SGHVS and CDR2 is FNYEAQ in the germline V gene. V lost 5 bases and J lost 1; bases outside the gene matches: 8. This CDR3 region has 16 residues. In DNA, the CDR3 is TGTGCCAGCAGCCAGACACCGGGACAGGGGAACACTGAAGCTTTCTTT. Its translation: CASSQTPGQGNTEAFF.

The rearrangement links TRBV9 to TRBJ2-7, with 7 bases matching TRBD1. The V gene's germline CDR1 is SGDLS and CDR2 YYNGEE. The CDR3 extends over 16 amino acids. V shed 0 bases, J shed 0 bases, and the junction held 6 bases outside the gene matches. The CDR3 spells CASSVGDSPHSYEQYF. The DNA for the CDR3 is TGTGCCAGCAGCGTAGGGGACAGCCCTCACTCCTACGAGCAGTACTTC.

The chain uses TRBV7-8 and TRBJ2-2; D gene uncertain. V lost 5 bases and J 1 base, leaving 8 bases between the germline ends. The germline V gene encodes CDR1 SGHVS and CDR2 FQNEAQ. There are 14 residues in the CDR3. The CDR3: CASSAVENTGELFF. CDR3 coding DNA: TGTGCCAGCAGCGCAGTCGAGAACACCGGGGAGCTGTTTTTT.

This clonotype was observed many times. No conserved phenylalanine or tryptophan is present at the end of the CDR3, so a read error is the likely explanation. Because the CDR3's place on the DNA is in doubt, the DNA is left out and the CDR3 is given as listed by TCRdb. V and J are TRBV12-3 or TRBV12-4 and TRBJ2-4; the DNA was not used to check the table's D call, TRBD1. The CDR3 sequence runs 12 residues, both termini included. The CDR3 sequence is CARGSSDRQRMV.

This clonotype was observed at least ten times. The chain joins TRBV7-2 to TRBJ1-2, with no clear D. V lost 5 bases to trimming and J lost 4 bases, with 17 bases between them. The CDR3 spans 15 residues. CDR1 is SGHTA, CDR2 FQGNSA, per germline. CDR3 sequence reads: CASSRRSEDRYGYTF. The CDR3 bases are TGTGCCAGCAGCCGACGATCCGAGGACCGCTATGGCTACACCTTC.

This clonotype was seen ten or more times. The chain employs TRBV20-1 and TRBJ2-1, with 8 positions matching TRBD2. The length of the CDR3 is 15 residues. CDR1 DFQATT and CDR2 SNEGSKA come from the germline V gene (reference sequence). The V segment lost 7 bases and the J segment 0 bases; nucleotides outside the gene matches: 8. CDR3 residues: CSVPSGYSSYNEQFF. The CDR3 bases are TGCAGTGTTCCTAGCGGGTACAGCTCCTACAATGAGCAGTTCTTC.

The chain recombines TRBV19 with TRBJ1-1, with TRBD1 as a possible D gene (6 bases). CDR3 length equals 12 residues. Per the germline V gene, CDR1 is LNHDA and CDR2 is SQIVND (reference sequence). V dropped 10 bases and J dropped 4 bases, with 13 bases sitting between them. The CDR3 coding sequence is TGTGCCACGGAGGGGGGACCCACTGAAGCTTTCTTT. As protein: CATEGGPTEAFF.

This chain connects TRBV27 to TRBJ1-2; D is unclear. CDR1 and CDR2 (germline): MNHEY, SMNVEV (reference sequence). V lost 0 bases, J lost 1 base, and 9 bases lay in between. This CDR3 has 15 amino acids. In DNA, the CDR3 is TGTGCCAGCAGTTTATCGCTCCCAATTAACTATGGCTACACCTTC. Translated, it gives CASSLSLPINYGYTF.

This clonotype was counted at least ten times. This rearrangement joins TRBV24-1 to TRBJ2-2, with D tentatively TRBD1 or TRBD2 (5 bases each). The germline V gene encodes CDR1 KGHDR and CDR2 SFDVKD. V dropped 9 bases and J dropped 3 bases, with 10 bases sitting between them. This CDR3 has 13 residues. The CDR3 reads CATAGDDTGELFF. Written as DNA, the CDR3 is TGTGCCACCGCCGGGGACGACACCGGGGAGCTGTTTTTT.

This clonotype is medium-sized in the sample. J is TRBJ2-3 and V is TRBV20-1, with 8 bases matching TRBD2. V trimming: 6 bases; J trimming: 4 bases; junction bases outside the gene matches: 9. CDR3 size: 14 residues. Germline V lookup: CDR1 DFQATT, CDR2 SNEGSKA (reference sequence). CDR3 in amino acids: CSAEREWVPDTQYF. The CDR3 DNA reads TGCAGTGCCGAGCGGGAGTGGGTGCCAGATACGCAGTATTTT.

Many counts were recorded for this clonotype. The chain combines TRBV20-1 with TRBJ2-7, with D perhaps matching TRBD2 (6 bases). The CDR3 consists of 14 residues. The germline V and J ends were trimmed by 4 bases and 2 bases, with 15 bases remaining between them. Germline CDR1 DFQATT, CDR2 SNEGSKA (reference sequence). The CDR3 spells CSAKPGTATYEQYF. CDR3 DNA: TGCAGTGCTAAACCCGGGACTGCAACCTACGAGCAGTACTTC.

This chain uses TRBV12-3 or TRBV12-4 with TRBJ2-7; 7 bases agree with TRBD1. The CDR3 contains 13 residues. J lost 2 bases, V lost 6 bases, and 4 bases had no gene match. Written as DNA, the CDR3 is TGTGCCAGCAGGTCGACAGGGACCTACGAGCAGTACTTC. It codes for CASRSTGTYEQYF.

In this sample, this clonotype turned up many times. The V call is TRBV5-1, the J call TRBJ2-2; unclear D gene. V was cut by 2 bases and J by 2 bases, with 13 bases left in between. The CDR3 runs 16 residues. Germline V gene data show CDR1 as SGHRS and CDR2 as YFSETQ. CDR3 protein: CASSFFTDQNTGELFF. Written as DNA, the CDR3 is TGCGCCAGCAGCTTTTTTACAGACCAAAACACCGGGGAGCTGTTTTTT.

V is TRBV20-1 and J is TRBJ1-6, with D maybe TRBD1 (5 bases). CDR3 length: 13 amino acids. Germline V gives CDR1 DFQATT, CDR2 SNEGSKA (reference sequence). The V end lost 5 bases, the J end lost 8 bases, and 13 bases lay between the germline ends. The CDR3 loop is CSARTWSDSPLHF. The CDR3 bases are TGCAGTGCTCGGACATGGTCGGATTCACCCCTCCACTTT.

The CDR3, as DNA: TGTGCCAGCAGCGTCTACTCGGCAGGCGGAGATACGCAGTATTTT. Translation: CASSVYSAGGDTQYF. The gene calls are TRBV7-9 and TRBJ2-3; D is unresolved. The ends were cut back, 5 bases at V and 5 bases at J, with 17 bases in the middle. The length of the CDR3 is 15 residues. Germline lookup yields CDR1 SEHNR and CDR2 FQNEAQ (reference sequence). Based on the CDR3 plus reference TRBV7-9 and TRBJ2-3, the full variable domain is DTGVSQNPRHKITKRGQNVTFRCDPISEHNRLYWYRQTLGQGPEFLTYFQNEAQLEKSRLLSDRFSAERPKGSFSTLEIQRTEQGDSAMYLCASSVYSAGGDTQYFGPGTRLTVL.

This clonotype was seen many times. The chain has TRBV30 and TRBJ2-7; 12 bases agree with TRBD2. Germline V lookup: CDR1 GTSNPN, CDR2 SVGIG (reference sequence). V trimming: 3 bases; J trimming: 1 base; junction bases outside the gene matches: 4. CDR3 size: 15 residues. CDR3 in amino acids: CAWSRLAGESYEQYF. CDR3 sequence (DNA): TGTGCCTGGAGCAGACTAGCGGGGGAATCCTACGAGCAGTACTTC.

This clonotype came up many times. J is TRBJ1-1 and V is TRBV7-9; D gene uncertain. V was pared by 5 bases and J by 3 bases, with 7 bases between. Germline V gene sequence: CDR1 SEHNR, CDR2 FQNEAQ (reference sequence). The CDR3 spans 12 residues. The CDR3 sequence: CASSLSDTEAFF. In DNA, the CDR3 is TGTGCCAGCAGCCTTTCGGACACTGAAGCTTTCTTT.